This entry features one T cell receptor beta chain sequence. The target antigen is unknown. This sample is drawn from a study of response to subunit inactivated influenza vaccine. Study-level results: Each seasonal influenza vaccination recruits few new T cells, the authors suggested.

Using its own MiXCR run on the RT-PCR reads, TCRdb lists one record per CDR3 protein. The table includes about 580,000 distinct CDR3 sequences, 14% detected once. The CDR3 has 13 residues. Trimming cost V 6 bases and J 3 bases, with 11 bases left between them. Looked up from germline, CDR1 is LGHNA and CDR2 is YSLEER. The chain recombines TRBV4-3 with TRBJ1-1; D is ambiguous. The starting material was PBMCs from blood, obtained 11 to 12 days after vaccination. This sequence originates from a man aged 45-65 years who received an inactivated influenza vaccine. The CDR3 nucleotides are TGCGCCAGCAGTCCTGCCCGGGACACTGAAGCTTTCTTT. Translation: CASSPARDTEAFF.